This T cell receptor beta chain originates from a study of blood T cell repertoires in COVID-19. For the study at large: COVID-19 samples from acute and convalescent phases originated in the United States, Italy and Spain. T cells, B-cell-depleted T cells, or PBMCs supplied cDNA or gDNA.

Germline trimming cut 4 bases from V and 4 bases from J; bases unmatched to any gene: 13. The length of the CDR3 is 16 residues. Germline V gene sequence: CDR1 SGHDT, CDR2 YYEEEE. Per the study methods: Estimated nucleated cell counts came from reference gene primer amplification. TCRdb keeps only in-frame clones here, not all; method: immunoSEQ multiplex PCR. V and J calls and clone size follow that table, whereas D and trimming were derived from the DNA. This table has over 120,000 clones, approximately 90% appearing once. This TCR was recovered from a human donor in a cohort sampled during active COVID-19. The J gene is TRBJ1-2, the V gene TRBV5-6, with 7 positions matching TRBD1. The specimen was peripheral blood. The chain's CDR3 is CASSPKQGRFFYGYTF. CDR3 sequence (DNA): TGTGCCAGCAGCCCAAAACAGGGGAGGTTTTTCTATGGCTACACCTTC. Based on the CDR3 plus reference TRBV5-6 and TRBJ1-2, the full variable domain is DAGVTQSPTHLIKTRGQQVTLRCSPKSGHDTVSWYQQALGQGPQFIFQYYEEEERQRGNFPDRFSGHQFPNYSSELNVNALLLGDSALYLCASSPKQGRFFYGYTFGSGTRLTVV.